The 30 T cell receptor beta chains below were found in one sample sequenced in a study of T cells after yellow fever vaccination (dated by TCRdb to between 2019 and 2020). Libraries were prepared through 5' RACE. Sequencing used an Illumina HiSeq 2500. Clones were called with MiXCR by TCRdb after fastp trimmed the public reads at Q25, and only in-frame beta chains were retained. Records with the same CDR3 protein are collapsed into one entry carrying the most frequent genes and DNA. The sample includes more than 350,000 distinct CDR3 sequences, with roughly 11% observed a single time. The ten largest clones capture around 18% of the sample. The treatment or condition label, read with the paper, signifies: live attenuated yellow fever vaccine strain. The material sequenced was PBMCs, taken on the day of the first yellow fever vaccination. The receptors derive from a man in his late teens or twenties who received the YFV17D yellow fever vaccine.

This clonotype was picked up a small number of times. This rearrangement joins TRBV6-2 or TRBV6-3 to TRBJ1-1; D uncertain. CDR1 is MNHEY, CDR2 SVGEGT, per germline. The CDR3 loop spans 12 amino acids. The ends were cut back, 4 bases at V and 7 bases at J, with 10 bases in the middle. This CDR3 is CASSSRGYEAFF. In DNA form, the CDR3 reads TGTGCCAGCAGTTCCCGAGGGTATGAAGCTTTCTTT.

This clonotype was seen more than once but under ten times. The chain recombines TRBV10-3 with TRBJ2-2; TRBD1 matches at 7 bases. Germline assignment: CDR1 ENHRY and CDR2 SYGVKD. After removal of 4 bases from V and 4 bases from J, the junction contained 9 bases not matched to a gene. The CDR3 loop spans 16 amino acids. CDR3 nucleotides: TGTGCCATCAGTGTACGTGGACAGGACTCCACCGGGGAGCTGTTTTTT. Protein sequence: CAISVRGQDSTGELFF.

This clonotype was counted only a few times. The V and J genes are TRBV12-3 or TRBV12-4 and TRBJ2-5; 13 nucleotides agree with TRBD2. The CDR3 sequence is 20 residues long. J gave up 0 bases and V 5 bases, and 15 bases lay outside the gene matches. The CDR3 DNA reads TGTGCCAGCAGTCTCGAGACTAGCGGGGGGACAAGACCGTACCAAGAGACCCAGTACTTC. This translates into CASSLETSGGTRPYQETQYF.

The chain combines TRBV18 with TRBJ2-2; D uncertain. Germline CDR1 and CDR2: KGHSH and LQKENI. The V and J ends lost 2 bases and 2 bases respectively, with 9 bases between them. The CDR3 extends over 15 amino acids. The CDR3 sequence is CASSPSRSNTGELFF. CDR3 DNA sequence: TGTGCCAGCTCACCATCCAGGTCCAACACCGGGGAGCTGTTTTTT.

This clonotype has a handful of counts. The chain carries TRBV9 and TRBJ2-1, with no clear D. The CDR3 runs 15 residues. V lost 4 bases, J lost 0 bases, and 11 bases lay in between. The germline CDR1 and CDR2 sequences are SGDLS and YYNGEE. The CDR3 DNA is TGTGCCAGCAGCCCCCCGTGGAGCTCCTACAATGAGCAGTTCTTC. Translated: CASSPPWSSYNEQFF.

This clonotype has only a few counts. The chain is built from TRBV7-8 and TRBJ2-3, with a possible D match to TRBD2 (5 bases). CDR3 length: 16 amino acids. Germline-derived CDR1 and CDR2 are SGHVS and FQNEAQ. The ends were cut back, 3 bases at V and 0 bases at J, with 13 bases in the middle. The CDR3 sequence is CASSLRVVGSTDTQYF. CDR3 DNA sequence: TGTGCCAGCAGCTTGAGGGTAGTAGGGAGCACAGATACGCAGTATTTT. The variable domain in full, completed from reference TRBV7-8 and TRBJ2-3, reads GAGVSQSPRYKVAKRGQDVALRCDPISGHVSLFWYQQALGQGPEFLTYFQNEAQLDKSGLPSDRFFAERPEGSVSTLKIQRTQQEDSAVYLCASSLRVVGSTDTQYFGPGTRLTVL.

The chain carries TRBV7-2 and TRBJ2-7; 8 positions agree with TRBD2. J lost 2 bases, V lost 5 bases, and 14 bases had no gene match. The length of the CDR3 is 17 residues. Looked up from germline, CDR1 is SGHTA and CDR2 is FQGNSA. CDR3 sequence reads: CASSLVGGTSFPYEQYV. The CDR3, as DNA: TGTGCCAGCAGCCTTGTAGGGGGGACTAGTTTCCCCTACGAGCAGTACGTC.

This clonotype was found a few times. The chain carries TRBV28 and TRBJ2-7; no clear D gene. Germline lookup yields CDR1 MDHEN and CDR2 SYDVKM. This CDR3 has 13 residues. Between the trimmed V and J ends, which lost 2 bases and 2 bases, there was a span of 7 bases. The CDR3 is CASSLGVTYEQYV. The CDR3 nucleotides are TGTGCCAGCAGTTTAGGTGTGACCTACGAGCAGTACGTC.

This clonotype was found a few times. The gene calls are TRBV7-2 and TRBJ1-1; TRBD1 agrees at 9 bases. The V gene end was trimmed by 4 bases and the J gene end by 3 bases; junction bases not matched to a gene: 9. Germline V gene data show CDR1 as SGHTA and CDR2 as FQGNSA. The length of the CDR3 is 16 residues. The CDR3 here is CASSSIPGQGYTEAFF. The DNA of the CDR3 is TGTGCCAGCAGCTCTATTCCGGGACAGGGCTACACTGAAGCTTTCTTT.

The rearrangement joins TRBV25-1 to TRBJ1-2; TRBD1 might be the D (5 bases). V was shortened by 5 bases and J by 8 bases, with 12 bases between the two germline ends. Germline V lookup: CDR1 MGHDK, CDR2 SYGVNS. CDR3 length: 12 amino acids. CDR3 protein: CASSWSGDGYTF. CDR3 DNA sequence: TGTGCCAGCAGTTGGTCGGGGGACGGCTACACCTTC.

The CDR3 spells CSGVLGGKNIQYF. CDR3 bases: TGCAGTGGCGTGCTGGGGGGCAAAAACATTCAGTACTTC. The rearrangement links TRBV20-1 to TRBJ2-4; D possibly corresponds to TRBD2 (6 bases). Germline CDR1 reads DFQATT; CDR2 reads SNEGSKA (reference sequence). Trimming took off 7 bases at V and 3 bases at J, with 13 bases between the two ends. This CDR3 comprises 13 residues.

This clonotype was seen more than once but under ten times. The rearrangement joins TRBV12-3 or TRBV12-4 to TRBJ2-2, with 7 bases lining up with TRBD1. CDR3 length equals 15 residues. V shed 5 bases, J shed 7 bases, and the junction held 10 bases outside the gene matches. Written as DNA, the CDR3 is TGTGCCAGCAGTCCCCGGACAGGTCCAGGCGGGGAGCTGTTTTTT. Residues: CASSPRTGPGGELFF.

The chain employs TRBV5-1 and TRBJ2-3, with 10 bases fitting TRBD1. Germline V gene lookup returns CDR1 SGHRS and CDR2 YFSETQ. The V gene end was trimmed by 4 bases and the J gene end by 2 bases; junction bases not matched to a gene: 4. The CDR3 sequence is 15 residues long. Here the CDR3 reads CASSPGQGDTDTQYF. As DNA, the CDR3 is TGCGCCAGCAGCCCCGGACAGGGGGACACAGATACGCAGTATTTT.

This clonotype has just a few counts. V usage is TRBV3-1 and J usage is TRBJ2-1; 10 positions agree with TRBD1. The CDR3 contains 16 residues. Per germline, CDR1 LGHDT and CDR2 YNNKEL (reference sequence). Germline trimming cut 2 bases from V and 2 bases from J; bases unmatched to any gene: 3. The CDR3 sequence: CASSQSGTGAYNEQFF. The CDR3 region has the DNA TGTGCCAGCAGCCAATCCGGGACAGGGGCCTACAATGAGCAGTTCTTC.

The table lists this clonotype with a count of one. The chain is built from TRBV12-3 or TRBV12-4 and TRBJ1-6; no reliable D call. The V end was cut by 5 bases, the J end by 0 bases, with 14 bases between. The CDR3 runs 17 residues. The CDR3 sequence is CASSRDRTSSYNSPLHF. CDR3 sequence (DNA): TGTGCCAGCAGTCGCGACCGTACGAGCTCCTATAATTCACCCCTCCACTTT.

The V and J genes are TRBV7-9 and TRBJ1-2; D not resolved. Trimming shortened V by 6 bases and J by 9 bases, and 17 bases separated the two germline ends. The germline V gene has CDR1 SEHNR and CDR2 FQNEAQ (reference sequence). This CDR3 spans 13 amino acids. The CDR3: CASRPASSGSYTF. CDR3 sequence (DNA): TGTGCCAGCAGGCCCGCATCCAGTGGGAGCTACACCTTC.

This chain connects TRBV4-3 to TRBJ2-7, with TRBD2 matching over 11 bases. V lost 0 bases to trimming and J lost 3 bases; unmatched junction nucleotides: 13. CDR1 and CDR2 (germline): LGHNA, YSLEER. The CDR3 runs 19 residues. This chain's CDR3 is CASSQERSSGGVYFYEQYF. Written as DNA, the CDR3 is TGCGCCAGCAGCCAAGAGAGGAGTAGCGGGGGGGTTTACTTCTACGAGCAGTACTTC.

The chain recombines TRBV2 with TRBJ2-2, with TRBD1 matching 11 bases. The germline V gene has CDR1 SNHLY and CDR2 FYNNEI. V lost 8 bases to trimming and J lost 0 bases; unmatched junction nucleotides: 11. CDR3 length: 18 residues. CDR3 bases: TGTGCCAGCCGGCGGGGGACAGGGGGAATTACGAACACCGGGGAGCTGTTTTTT. It is translated as CASRRGTGGITNTGELFF.

The V and J genes are TRBV4-2 and TRBJ2-5; D is perhaps TRBD2 (5 bases). Trimming pared 4 bases from V and 2 bases from J, leaving 14 bases between. Germline V CDR1 and CDR2: LGHNA, YNFKEQ. The CDR3 has 15 residues. For the CDR3, the DNA is TGTGCCAGCAGCCGTACTATAACGGGGCAAGAGACCCAGTACTTC. It yields the protein CASSRTITGQETQYF.

This chain connects TRBV5-1 to TRBJ1-2, with D possibly matching TRBD1 (6 bases). Per the germline V gene, CDR1 is SGHRS and CDR2 is YFSETQ. The CDR3 spans 15 residues. Trimming took 1 base from V and 8 from J, leaving 18 bases between them. The CDR3 nucleotides are TGCGCCAGCAGCTTGTACGGGGGCCGCATGGTAGGCTACACCTTC. It codes for CASSLYGGRMVGYTF.

In this sample, this clonotype turned up a few times. The rearrangement uses TRBV29-1 and TRBJ2-7, with 8 bases identical to TRBD1. The CDR3 contains 15 residues. CDR1 is SQVTM and CDR2 is ANQGSEA in the germline V gene. V lost 0 bases to trimming and J lost 4 bases; unmatched junction nucleotides: 8. The chain's CDR3 is CSVEDRQGAVYEQYF. CDR3 bases: TGCAGCGTTGAAGATCGTCAGGGGGCCGTATACGAGCAGTACTTC.

V and J are TRBV5-4 and TRBJ1-1; D call uncertain. Germline-derived CDR1 and CDR2 are SGHNT and YYREEE (reference sequence). CDR3 size: 13 residues. Trimming removed 3 bases at V and 6 bases at J, with 12 bases between. The DNA of the CDR3 is TGTGCCAGCAGCTACGGACGAGACTCTGAAGCTTTCTTT. This encodes CASSYGRDSEAFF.

This clonotype showed up just a few times. V is TRBV20-1 and J is TRBJ2-5; D might be TRBD1 or TRBD2, each matching 5 bases. The CDR3 contains 14 residues. The germline V and J ends were trimmed by 4 bases and 2 bases, with 14 bases remaining between them. Germline loops: CDR1 DFQATT, CDR2 SNEGSKA (reference sequence). CDR3 in DNA: TGCAGTGCTATACTGGGGGTCCTACAAGAGACCCAGTACTTC. Translated: CSAILGVLQETQYF.

This clonotype was counted only a few times. The chain employs TRBV5-6 and TRBJ1-2, with TRBD1 identical over 7 bases. The CDR3 sequence is 15 residues long. V shed 4 bases and J 4 bases; nucleotides not matched to a gene: 10. The germline gives CDR1 SGHDT, CDR2 YYEEEE. The CDR3 reads CASSRPQGQIYGYTF. The CDR3 region has the DNA TGTGCCAGCAGCCGTCCCCAGGGACAGATCTATGGCTACACCTTC.

This clonotype turned up a few times. The chain recombines TRBV7-2 with TRBJ2-5, with unresolved D. Germline V gene data show CDR1 as SGHTA and CDR2 as FQGNSA. Trimming took off 3 bases at V and 2 bases at J, with 10 bases between the two ends. This CDR3 comprises 14 residues. CDR3 nucleotides: TGTGCCAGCAGCTTGATGGACGGACAAGAGACCCAGTACTTC. Its protein is CASSLMDGQETQYF.

This clonotype was counted a few times. The chain couples TRBV7-9 to TRBJ2-2; weak D call: TRBD1 (5 bases). The CDR3 contains 15 residues. V was cut by 7 bases and J by 2 bases, with 14 bases left in between. Germline CDR1 and CDR2: SEHNR and FQNEAQ (reference sequence). In DNA, the CDR3 is TGTGCCAGCAACGGCCTCACAGGCAACACCGGGGAGCTGTTTTTT. Translated, it gives CASNGLTGNTGELFF.

This clonotype was detected only a few times. The chain carries TRBV14 and TRBJ2-5, with TRBD2 matching over 9 bases. V gave up 3 bases and J gave up 1 base; unmatched junction bases: 3. The CDR3 contains 15 residues. The germline V gene has CDR1 SGHDN and CDR2 FVKESK. CDR3 sequence: CASSQVAGAQETQYF. The CDR3 DNA sequence: TGTGCCAGCAGCCAGGTAGCGGGGGCCCAAGAGACCCAGTACTTC.

The genes are TRBV12-3 or TRBV12-4 and TRBJ2-5; D is perhaps TRBD1 (5 bases). The ends were cut back, 5 bases at V and 5 bases at J, with 15 bases in the middle. The CDR3 spans 14 residues. The CDR3 DNA is TGTGCCAGCAGTCCGTCGATAGGGGCGGAGACCCAGTACTTC. Translating gives CASSPSIGAETQYF.

This clonotype was observed a few times. The genes are TRBV11-2 and TRBJ2-3; 7 nucleotides agree with TRBD1. V trimming: 4 bases; J trimming: 13 bases; junction bases outside the gene matches: 8. This CDR3 spans 12 amino acids. CDR1 is SGHAT, CDR2 FQNNGV, per germline. CDR3 amino acids: CASSSRRGHKYF. CDR3 sequence (DNA): TGTGCCAGCAGCTCCCGTAGGGGGCATAAGTATTTT.

The gene calls are TRBV12-3 or TRBV12-4 and TRBJ1-5; 8 positions agree with TRBD1. The J segment lost 0 bases and the V segment lost 4 bases, leaving 5 bases of the junction unmatched. This CDR3 has 16 amino acids. This CDR3 reads CASSSGTGYSNQPQHF. The CDR3 bases are TGTGCCAGCAGTTCCGGGACAGGCTATAGCAATCAGCCCCAGCATTTT.